This TCR beta chain was recovered during a study of blood T cell repertoires in COVID-19. Study background: Samples of COVID-19 (acute and convalescent) were obtained from the United States, Italy and Spain.

Trimming pared 2 bases from V and 7 bases from J, leaving 20 bases between. The V gene's germline CDR1 is GTSNPN and CDR2 SVGIG (reference sequence). This CDR3 is built from 16 residues. This clone was observed at least ten times. Method: immunoSEQ multiplex PCR; TCRdb's copy keeps in-frame clones and lacks some. The data hold about 190,000 clones, with 65% to 80% observed a single time. The specimen was peripheral blood. This sequence was found in a man in his fifties or sixties who had recovered from COVID-19. The chain is built from TRBV30 and TRBJ1-4; tentative D call: TRBD1 (5 bases). The CDR3, as DNA: TGTGCCTGGAGTAAATCCACCGGGACTTTTATTGAAAAACTGTTTTTT. Amino acid sequence: CAWSKSTGTFIEKLFF.